This T cell receptor beta chain was profiled in a study of T cell repertoires in cytomegalovirus infection (dated by TCRdb to 2018 to 2020). A note on the overall study: The HLA type of each donor mattered for the analysis, because public TCR beta signatures pointed to carriage of CMV infection along with the matching HLA type.

The instrument given in TCRdb is Illumina HiSeq 1500. TCRdb reran the public reads through fastp at Q25 and MiXCR, keeping productive beta chains. Each CDR3 protein appears once, grouped with its most common genes and DNA. This sample has 150,000 to 200,000 distinct CDR3 sequences in its table, and 28% of those were observed once. The top ten constitute around 29% of the sample. What the research found in general, with its limitations: In the ex vivo response, HLA-C-restricted CMV-specific TCR beta clonotypes were dominant, and in two of eight donors the single most frequent clonotype came from this HLA-C-restricted group. In both this cohort and an independent roughly 350-donor cohort, the cumulative frequency of public TCR beta family members distinguished carriers of CMV infection plus the relevant HLA type.

As regards this clonotype: Its antigen target is currently unknown. Base qualities are not provided; no much larger clone lies one nucleotide away.

From the cysteine up to the phenylalanine, the CDR3 has a length of 11 residues. The kept DNA is CDR3 alone, 33 bases in frame from the first base. The germline V gene specifies SNHLY as CDR1 and FYNNEI as CDR2. V and J are truncated by 5 bases and 7 bases respectively, leaving an intervening sequence of 8 bases. The rearrangement joined TRBV2 to TRBJ1-1; the D gene remains uncertain. Sequencing was performed on PBMCs. This receptor was taken from a human donor in good health (CMV status not recorded). Some clones in this sample may be carry-over from other donors' samples. CDR3 reads: CASSRSGEAFF. In nucleotide form, the sequence is TGTGCCAGCAGTCGGTCCGGTGAAGCTTTCTTT. The full variable domain, with segments outside the CDR3 supplied by the reference TRBV2 and TRBJ1-1 proteins, appears as EPEVTQTPSHQVTQMGQEVILRCVPISNHLYFYWYRQILGQKVEFLVSFYNNEISEKSEIFDDQFSVERPDGSNFTLKIRSTKLEDSAMYFCASSRSGEAFFGQGTRLTVV.